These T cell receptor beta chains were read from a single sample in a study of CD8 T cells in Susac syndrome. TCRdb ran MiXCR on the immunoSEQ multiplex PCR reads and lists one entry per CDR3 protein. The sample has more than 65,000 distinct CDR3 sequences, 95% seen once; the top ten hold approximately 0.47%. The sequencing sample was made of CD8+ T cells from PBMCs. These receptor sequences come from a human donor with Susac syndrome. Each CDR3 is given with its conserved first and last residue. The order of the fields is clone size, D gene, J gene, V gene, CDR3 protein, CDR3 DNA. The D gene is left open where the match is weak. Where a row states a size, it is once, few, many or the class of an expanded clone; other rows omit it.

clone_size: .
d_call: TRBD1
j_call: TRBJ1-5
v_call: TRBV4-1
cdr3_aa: CASSQDPAGQGAGQPQHF
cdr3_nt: TGCGCCAGCAGCCAAGATCCCGCGGGACAGGGGGCAGGTCAGCCCCAGCATTTT

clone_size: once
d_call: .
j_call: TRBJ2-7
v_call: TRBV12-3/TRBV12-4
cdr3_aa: CASSFDAEQYF
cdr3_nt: TGTGCCAGCAGTTTTGACGCGGAGCAGTACTTC

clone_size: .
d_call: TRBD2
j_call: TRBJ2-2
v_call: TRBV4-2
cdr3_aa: CASSQVGREVGELFF
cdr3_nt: TGTGCCAGCAGCCAAGTTGGGCGGGAGGTCGGGGAGCTGTTTTTT

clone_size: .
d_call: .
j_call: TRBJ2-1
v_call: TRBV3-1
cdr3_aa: CASSPRGGAYNEQFF
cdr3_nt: TGTGCCAGCAGCCCAAGGGGGGGCGCTTACAATGAGCAGTTCTTC

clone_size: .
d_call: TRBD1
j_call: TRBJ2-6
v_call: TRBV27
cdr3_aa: CASSSIQGAGANVLTF
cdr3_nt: TGTGCCAGCAGTTCCATACAGGGGGCTGGGGCCAACGTCCTGACTTTC

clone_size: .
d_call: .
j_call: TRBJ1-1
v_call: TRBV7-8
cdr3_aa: CASSLESGPLAVTEAFF
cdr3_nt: TGTGCCAGCAGCTTAGAGTCAGGGCCGTTAGCCGTCACTGAAGCTTTCTTT

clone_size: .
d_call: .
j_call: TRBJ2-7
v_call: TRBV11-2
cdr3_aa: CASSLGSGPLAEQYF
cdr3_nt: TGTGCCAGCAGCCTGGGATCAGGACCCCTCGCCGAGCAGTACTTC

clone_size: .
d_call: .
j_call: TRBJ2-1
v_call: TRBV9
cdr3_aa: CASSVSSGWDNEQFF
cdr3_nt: TGTGCCAGCAGCGTATCAAGCGGGTGGGACAATGAGCAGTTCTTC

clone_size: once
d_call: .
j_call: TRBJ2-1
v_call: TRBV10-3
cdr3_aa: CAITEGGVEQFF
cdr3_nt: TGTGCCATCACGGAAGGGGGGGTTGAGCAGTTCTTC

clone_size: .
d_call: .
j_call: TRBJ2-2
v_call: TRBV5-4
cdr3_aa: CASSLERGTGELFF
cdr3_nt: TGTGCCAGCAGCTTGGAAAGGGGCACCGGGGAGCTGTTTTTT

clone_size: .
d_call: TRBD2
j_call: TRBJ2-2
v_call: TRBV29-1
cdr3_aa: CSVSSWEGTGELFF
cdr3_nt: TGCAGCGTTTCTAGCTGGGAGGGCACCGGGGAGCTGTTTTTT

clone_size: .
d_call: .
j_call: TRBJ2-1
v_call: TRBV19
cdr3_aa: CASSITYSYNEQFF
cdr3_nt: TGTGCCAGTAGTATTACCTACTCCTACAATGAGCAGTTCTTC

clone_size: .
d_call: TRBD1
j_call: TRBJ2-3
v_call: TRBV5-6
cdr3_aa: CASSFGQGSDTQYF
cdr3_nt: TGTGCCAGCAGCTTCGGACAGGGGTCAGATACGCAGTATTTT

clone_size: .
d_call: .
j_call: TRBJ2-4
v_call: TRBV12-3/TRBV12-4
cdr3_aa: CASRWGNIQYF
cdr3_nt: TGTGCCAGCAGGTGGGGAAACATTCAGTACTTC

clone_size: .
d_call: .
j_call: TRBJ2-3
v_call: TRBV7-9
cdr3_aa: CASSFYEDTQYF
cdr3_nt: TGTGCCAGCAGCTTTTATGAAGATACGCAGTATTTT

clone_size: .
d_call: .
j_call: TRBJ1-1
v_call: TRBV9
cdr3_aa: CASSSWTPEAFF
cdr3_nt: TGTGCCAGCAGCTCCTGGACACCCGAAGCTTTCTTT

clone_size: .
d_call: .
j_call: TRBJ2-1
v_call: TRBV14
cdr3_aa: CASSQGPGNEQFF
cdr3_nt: TGTGCCAGCAGCCAAGGCCCGGGGAATGAGCAGTTCTTC

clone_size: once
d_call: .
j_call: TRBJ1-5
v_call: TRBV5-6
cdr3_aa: CASSLQAGNQPQHF
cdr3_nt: TGTGCCAGCAGCTTGCAGGCAGGCAATCAGCCCCAGCATTTT

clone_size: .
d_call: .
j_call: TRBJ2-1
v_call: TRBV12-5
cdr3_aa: CASAIAYQPGEQFF
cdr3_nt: TGTGCTAGTGCCATAGCCTATCAGCCGGGGGAGCAGTTCTTC

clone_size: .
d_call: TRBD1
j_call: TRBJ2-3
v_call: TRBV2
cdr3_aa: CASRVNRDRGTDTQYF
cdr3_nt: TGTGCCAGCAGGGTAAACCGGGACAGGGGAACAGATACGCAGTATTTT

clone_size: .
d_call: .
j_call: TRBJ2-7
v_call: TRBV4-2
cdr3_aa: CASSQEFSIYEQYF
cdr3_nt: TGTGCCAGCAGCCAAGAATTTTCCATCTACGAGCAGTACTTC

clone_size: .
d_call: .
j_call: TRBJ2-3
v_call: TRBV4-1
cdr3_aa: CASSQDHGGDPDTQYF
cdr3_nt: TGCGCCAGCAGCCAAGATCATGGGGGCGATCCCGATACGCAGTATTTT

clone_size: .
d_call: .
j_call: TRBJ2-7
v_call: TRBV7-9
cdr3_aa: CASSLATDYEQYF
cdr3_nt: TGTGCCAGCAGCTTAGCGACAGACTACGAGCAGTACTTC

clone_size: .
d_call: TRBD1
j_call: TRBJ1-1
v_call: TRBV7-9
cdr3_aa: CASSSYRGEAFF
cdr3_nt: TGTGCCAGCAGTTCGTACAGGGGCGAAGCTTTCTTT

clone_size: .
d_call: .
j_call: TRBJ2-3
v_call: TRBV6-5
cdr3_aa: CASSSGPGTDTQYF
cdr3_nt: TGTGCCAGCAGTTCTGGGCCGGGCACAGATACGCAGTATTTT

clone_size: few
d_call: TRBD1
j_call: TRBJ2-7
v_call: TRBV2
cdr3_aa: CASTGQGSYEQYF
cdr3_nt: TGTGCCAGCACCGGACAGGGGTCCTACGAGCAGTACTTC

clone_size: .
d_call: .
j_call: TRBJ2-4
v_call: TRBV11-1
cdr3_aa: CASSLVQGAKNIQYF
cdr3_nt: TGTGCCAGCAGCTTAGTCCAGGGGGCCAAAAACATTCAGTACTTC

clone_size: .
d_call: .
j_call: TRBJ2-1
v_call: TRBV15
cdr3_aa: CATSILMAGNEQFF
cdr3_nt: TGTGCCACCAGCATCTTAATGGCGGGAAATGAGCAGTTCTTC

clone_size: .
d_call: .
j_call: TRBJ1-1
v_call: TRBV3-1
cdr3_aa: CASSLFRNTEAFF
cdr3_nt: TGTGCCAGCAGCCTCTTCCGGAACACTGAAGCTTTCTTT

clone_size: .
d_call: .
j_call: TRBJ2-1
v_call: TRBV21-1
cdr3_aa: CASSPGTSGSEGNEQFF
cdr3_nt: TGTGCCAGCAGCCCGGGGACTAGCGGGAGTGAGGGCAATGAGCAGTTCTTC

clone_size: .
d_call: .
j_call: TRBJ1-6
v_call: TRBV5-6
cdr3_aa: CASSSGRYNSPLHF
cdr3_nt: TGTGCCAGCAGCTCAGGACGGTATAATTCACCCCTCCACTTT

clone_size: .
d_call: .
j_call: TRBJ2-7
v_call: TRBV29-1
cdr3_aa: CSALDTNTFYEQYF
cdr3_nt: TGCAGCGCCCTGGACACAAATACGTTCTACGAGCAGTACTTC

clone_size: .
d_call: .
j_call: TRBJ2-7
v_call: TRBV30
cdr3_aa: CAWSTGNIYEQYF
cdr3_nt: TGTGCCTGGAGTACCGGGAACATATACGAGCAGTACTTC

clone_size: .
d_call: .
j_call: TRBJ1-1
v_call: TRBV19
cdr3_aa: CASSMTGGTEAFF
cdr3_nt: TGTGCCAGTAGTATGACGGGGGGGACTGAAGCTTTCTTT

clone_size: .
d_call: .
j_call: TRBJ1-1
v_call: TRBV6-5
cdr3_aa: CASSYFGLNTEAFF
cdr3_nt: TGTGCCAGCAGTTACTTCGGCCTGAACACTGAAGCTTTCTTT

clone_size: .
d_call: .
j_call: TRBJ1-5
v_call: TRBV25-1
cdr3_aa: CASSDGSQPQHF
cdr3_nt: TGTGCCAGCAGTGACGGAAGTCAGCCCCAGCATTTT

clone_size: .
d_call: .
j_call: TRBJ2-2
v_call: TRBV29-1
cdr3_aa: CSVEDGSANTGELFF
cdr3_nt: TGCAGCGTTGAAGATGGATCCGCGAACACCGGGGAGCTGTTTTTT

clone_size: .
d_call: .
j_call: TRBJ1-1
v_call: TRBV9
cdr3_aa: CASSAETSMNTEAFF
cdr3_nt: TGTGCCAGCAGCGCAGAGACATCCATGAACACTGAAGCTTTCTTT

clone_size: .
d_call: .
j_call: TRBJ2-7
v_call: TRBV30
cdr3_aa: CAWSDSAPYEQYF
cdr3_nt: TGTGCCTGGTCGGACAGCGCTCCCTACGAGCAGTACTTC

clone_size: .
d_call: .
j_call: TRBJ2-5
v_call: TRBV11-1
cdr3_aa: CASSLGSGIRETQYF
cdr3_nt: TGTGCCAGCAGCTTAGGGTCCGGGATAAGGGAGACCCAGTACTTC

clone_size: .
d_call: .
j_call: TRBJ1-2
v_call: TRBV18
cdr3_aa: CASSPGPIEGYTF
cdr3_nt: TGTGCCAGCTCACCAGGCCCCATCGAGGGCTACACCTTC

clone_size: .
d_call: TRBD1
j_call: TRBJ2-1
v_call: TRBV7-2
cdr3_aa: CASSSQGEGGNEQFF
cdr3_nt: TGTGCCAGCAGCTCACAGGGGGAAGGAGGGAATGAGCAGTTCTTC

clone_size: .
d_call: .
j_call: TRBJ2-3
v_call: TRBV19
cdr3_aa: CASTETRDTDTQYF
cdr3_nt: TGTGCCAGTACCGAGACTAGGGACACAGATACGCAGTATTTT

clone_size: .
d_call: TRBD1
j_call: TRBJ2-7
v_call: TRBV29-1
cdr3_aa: CSVGTGDEQYF
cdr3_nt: TGCAGCGTTGGGACAGGGGACGAGCAGTACTTC

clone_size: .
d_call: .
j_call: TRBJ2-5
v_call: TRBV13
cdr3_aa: CASSLGLQGETQYF
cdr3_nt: TGTGCCAGCAGCTTAGGTTTACAGGGTGAGACCCAGTACTTC

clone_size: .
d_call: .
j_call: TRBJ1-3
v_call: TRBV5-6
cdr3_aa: CASSLGNSGNTIYF
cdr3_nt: TGTGCCAGCAGCTTGGGAAACTCTGGAAACACCATATATTTT

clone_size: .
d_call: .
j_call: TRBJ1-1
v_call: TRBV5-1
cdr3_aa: CASREGQGLDEAFF
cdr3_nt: TGCGCCAGCAGGGAGGGTCAGGGGCTTGACGAAGCTTTCTTT

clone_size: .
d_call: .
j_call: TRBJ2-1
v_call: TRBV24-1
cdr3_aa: CATSDFFNNEQFF
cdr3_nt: TGTGCCACCAGTGATTTTTTTAATAATGAGCAGTTCTTC

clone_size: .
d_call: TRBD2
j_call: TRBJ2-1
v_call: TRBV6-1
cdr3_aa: CASETGGPNEQFF
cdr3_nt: TGTGCCAGCGAGACGGGAGGGCCTAATGAGCAGTTCTTC